One and the same sample provided the 21 T cell receptor beta chains below, sequenced in a study of shared clonotypes between healthy human individuals. The table came from immunoSEQ multiplex PCR; TCRdb's copy has only in-frame clones and leaves some out. The sample records roughly 1,000,000 clones, approximately 80% being singletons. The source material was memory CD4+ T cells from PBMCs. Subset given: CD45RA-negative fraction. Receptors were obtained from a young man in good health. Some clones in this sample may be carry-over from other donors' samples.

This clone was counted ten times or more. This chain joins TRBV6-4 and TRBJ1-2, with 7 bases matching TRBD1. This CDR3 has 18 amino acids. The V segment lost 0 bases and the J segment 0 bases; nucleotides outside the gene matches: 10. Germline V lookup: CDR1 MRHNA, CDR2 SNTAGT. The DNA for the CDR3 is TGTGCCAGCAGTGACTCGGGGTATGGACAGGAAGCTAACTATGGCTACACCTTC. Encoded protein: CASSDSGYGQEANYGYTF.

The V and J genes are TRBV5-1 and TRBJ1-5; 7 bases align to TRBD1. The CDR3 runs to 14 residues. Germline V gene sequence: CDR1 SGHRS, CDR2 YFSETQ. V dropped 4 bases and J dropped 3; count of bases not matched to a gene: 4. CDR3 amino acids: CASSRTGDNQPQHF. The CDR3 DNA reads as TGCGCCAGCAGCCGGACAGGTGACAATCAGCCCCAGCATTTT.

There are a few counts of this clone. The chain combines TRBV6-1 with TRBJ1-5; TRBD1 aligns across 9 bases. Trimming at V came to 4 bases and at J to 1 base, leaving 5 bases not matched to a gene. Germline CDR1 MNHNS, CDR2 SASEGT. This CDR3 region has 16 residues. CDR3 sequence (DNA): TGTGCCAGCAGTGCCCTGGGACAGGGAAGCAATCAGCCCCAGCATTTT. This encodes CASSALGQGSNQPQHF.

The genes are TRBV6-4 and TRBJ1-1, with D maybe TRBD1 (5 bases). The germline CDR1 and CDR2 sequences are MRHNA and SNTAGT. V lost 6 bases to trimming and J lost 6 bases, with 20 bases between them. This CDR3 is built from 15 residues. The CDR3 reads CASSQTHGGKAEAFF. CDR3 nucleotide sequence: TGTGCCAGCAGCCAAACTCATGGGGGGAAGGCTGAAGCTTTCTTT.

This clone was counted at least ten times. The genes are TRBV5-1 and TRBJ2-5; D is undetermined. The CDR3 consists of 13 residues. Germline V gene lookup returns CDR1 SGHRS and CDR2 YFSETQ. V was clipped by 0 bases and J by 5 bases, with 8 bases between them. The CDR3 DNA follows: TGCGCCAGCAGCTTGGATAGGTACGAGACCCAGTACTTC. Residues: CASSLDRYETQYF.

CDR3 sequence: CASSTRQGADQPQHF. The CDR3 DNA is TGTGCCAGCAGTACCCGACAGGGGGCCGATCAGCCCCAGCATTTT. The gene calls are TRBV28 and TRBJ1-5; 10 bases are shared with TRBD1. V lost 5 bases and J lost 5; bases outside the gene matches: 6. The germline CDR1 and CDR2 sequences are MDHEN and SYDVKM. The CDR3 runs 15 residues.

The chain carries TRBV5-5 and TRBJ2-5; D ambiguous. Germline assignment: CDR1 SGHKS and CDR2 YYEKEE (reference sequence). Trimming left V 2 bases short and J 0 bases short, with 11 bases between. This CDR3 region has 15 residues. For the CDR3, the DNA is TGTGCCAGCAGCTTACCCCCACCGTACCAAGAGACCCAGTACTTC. Protein product: CASSLPPPYQETQYF.

The V gene is TRBV11-2, the J gene TRBJ2-7, with 8 bases matching TRBD1. The CDR3 loop spans 16 amino acids. Per germline, CDR1 SGHAT and CDR2 FQNNGV. The V gene end was trimmed by 2 bases and the J gene end by 0 bases; junction bases not matched to a gene: 6. CDR3 in amino acids: CASSLTGQVSSYEQYF. As DNA, the CDR3 is TGTGCCAGCAGCTTAACGGGACAGGTGAGCTCCTACGAGCAGTACTTC.

The chain uses TRBV2 and TRBJ2-7; TRBD1 or TRBD2 may be the D gene (6 bases each). CDR1 is SNHLY, CDR2 FYNNEI, per germline. The CDR3 loop spans 17 amino acids. V was trimmed by 7 bases and J by 0 bases, leaving 22 bases between them. Here the CDR3 reads CASTRGAGGGSSYEQYF. The DNA of the CDR3 is TGTGCCAGCACAAGAGGGGCCGGAGGGGGGAGCTCCTACGAGCAGTACTTC.

V gene TRBV28 combines with J gene TRBJ2-1, with 8 bases matching TRBD2. The CDR3 length is 15 residues. With 2 bases clipped from V and 6 bases from J, the junction kept 6 bases outside the gene matches. From germline, CDR1 is MDHEN and CDR2 SYDVKM. The CDR3 nucleotides read TGTGCCAGCAGTTTAAGTCCGGGACTAGGCAATGAGCAGTTCTTC. Translation gives CASSLSPGLGNEQFF.

J is TRBJ1-1 and V is TRBV2, with D possibly TRBD1 on 5 matching bases. The CDR3 loop spans 13 amino acids. From germline, CDR1 is SNHLY and CDR2 FYNNEI. With 7 bases removed from V and 2 bases from J, the gap between germline ends came to 11 bases. The DNA of the CDR3 is TGTGCCAGCACCGAAGACAGAAACACTGAAGCTTTCTTT. It yields the protein CASTEDRNTEAFF.

The gene calls are TRBV5-1 and TRBJ2-5, with 9 bases that match TRBD2. Germline V gene data show CDR1 as SGHRS and CDR2 as YFSETQ. V shed 0 bases and J 4 bases; nucleotides not matched to a gene: 10. CDR3 length: 17 residues. CDR3 bases: TGCGCCAGCAGCTTGGCCGAGACTAGCGGAGCGGTAGAGACCCAGTACTTC. This sequence encodes CASSLAETSGAVETQYF. Based on the CDR3 plus reference TRBV5-1 and TRBJ2-5, the full variable domain is KAGVTQTPRYLIKTRGQQVTLSCSPISGHRSVSWYQQTPGQGLQFLFEYFSETQRNKGNFPGRFSGRQFSNSRSEMNVSTLELGDSALYLCASSLAETSGAVETQYFGPGTRLLVL.

This rearrangement joins TRBV28 to TRBJ1-2; the D is unclear. The CDR3 is 13 residues long. CDR1 is MDHEN and CDR2 is SYDVKM in the germline V gene. The V end was cut by 3 bases, the J end by 2 bases, with 7 bases between. CDR3 loop: CASSLATNYGYTF. The CDR3 coding sequence is TGTGCCAGCAGTTTGGCCACAAACTATGGCTACACCTTC.

V is TRBV5-8 and J is TRBJ2-5; TRBD1 aligns across 8 bases. Germline loops: CDR1 SGHTS, CDR2 YDEGEE. After removal of 3 bases from V and 5 bases from J, the junction contained 3 bases not matched to a gene. This CDR3 region has 13 residues. The CDR3 here is CASSWDRMETQYF. The CDR3 nucleotides read TGTGCCAGCAGCTGGGACAGGATGGAGACCCAGTACTTC.

This clone was found a few times. This chain connects TRBV5-1 to TRBJ2-5; D assignment may be TRBD1 or TRBD2 (5 bases each). The CDR3 consists of 18 residues. The V and J ends lost 0 bases and 5 bases respectively, with 23 bases between them. Germline values: CDR1 SGHRS, CDR2 YFSETQ. In nucleotides, the CDR3 is TGCGCCAGCAGCTTGGGTCTAATAGCGTCGGGGCTAAAGGAGACCCAGTACTTC. Amino acids: CASSLGLIASGLKETQYF.

The chain combines TRBV19 with TRBJ2-2, with 7 bases identical to TRBD1. The J segment lost 4 bases and the V segment lost 5 bases, leaving 4 bases of the junction unmatched. The V gene's germline CDR1 is LNHDA and CDR2 SQIVND (reference sequence). The CDR3 is 14 residues long. The CDR3 nucleotides are TGTGCCAGTAGTTACAACAGGGGCACCGGGGAGCTGTTTTTT. Amino acid sequence: CASSYNRGTGELFF.

This chain connects TRBV15 to TRBJ1-5; possibly TRBD1 for D (6 bases). The germline V gene has CDR1 LNHNV and CDR2 YYDKDF (reference sequence). CDR3 length: 15 amino acids. V shed 3 bases and J shed 6 bases, with 15 bases lying between them. The CDR3: CATSSLQGFVQPQHF. In nucleotides, the CDR3 is TGTGCCACCAGCAGCCTACAGGGTTTCGTTCAGCCCCAGCATTTT.

The chain uses TRBV10-1 and TRBJ2-1, with TRBD2 identical over 11 bases. V shed 6 bases and J 8 bases; nucleotides not matched to a gene: 9. Germline lookup yields CDR1 WNHNN and CDR2 SYGVQD (reference sequence). The CDR3 has 15 amino acids. The CDR3 here is CASRVAGGIFDEQFF. Here the CDR3 DNA reads TGCGCCAGCAGAGTAGCGGGAGGGATATTTGATGAGCAGTTCTTC.

This chain uses TRBV5-4 with TRBJ2-7, with 13 bases aligning to TRBD2. Germline values: CDR1 SGHNT, CDR2 YYREEE (reference sequence). The CDR3 covers 17 residues. Trimming removed 3 bases from V and 4 bases from J; junction bases left unmatched: 10. The CDR3 DNA sequence: TGTGCCAGCAGCTCAGCTACTAGCGGGAGGGCCGGGTACGAGCAGTACTTC. Its protein product is CASSSATSGRAGYEQYF.

This chain connects TRBV5-6 to TRBJ2-7; 7 bases align to TRBD1. The CDR3 extends over 13 amino acids. Germline V CDR1 and CDR2: SGHDT, YYEEEE. Unmatched junction bases numbered 5, after V lost 2 bases and J lost 6 bases. The CDR3 reads CASSLQTGLEQYF. The CDR3, as DNA: TGTGCCAGCAGCTTACAGACAGGGCTCGAGCAGTACTTC.

The chain carries TRBV6-5 and TRBJ1-2, with 10 bases that match TRBD1. Trimming removed 6 bases from V and 7 bases from J; junction bases left unmatched: 11. Germline CDR1 and CDR2: MNHEY and SVGAGI. The CDR3 runs to 15 residues. In DNA, the CDR3 is TGTGCCAGCAGCCCTTCCGGGACAGGGGTTTTTGGCTACACCTTC. Encoded protein: CASSPSGTGVFGYTF.